This record looks at one TCR beta chain sequence and its context. Its antigen is as yet unknown. This sample was taken from a study of shared clonotypes between healthy human individuals. Study-wide findings and caveats: Naive CD4 clonotype sharing across a few donors was approximately 5.2%. Non-shared clonotypes were found to have lower generation probabilities than the clonotypes that were shared by all four of the sorted-subset donors.

V lost 3 bases and J lost 4, with 15 bases in between. Per the germline V gene, CDR1 is LNHNV and CDR2 is YYDKDF (reference sequence). The CDR3 consists of 15 residues. The assay was run at deep level. The assay was immunoSEQ multiplex PCR, and TCRdb's table has in-frame clones only and misses some. The table shows roughly 2.5 million clones, with approximately 92% occurring only once. Sequencing was carried out using naive CD4+ T cells sorted from blood. Stated subset: CD45RA+ positively selected. The receptor was derived from a man aged 18 to 29 in good health. The rearrangement uses TRBV15 and TRBJ1-1, with D unresolved. CDR3 DNA sequence: TGTGCCACCAGCAGTCTGCAGAGGGAGGGCACTGAAGCTTTCTTT. Its protein is CATSSLQREGTEAFF.